This T cell receptor beta chain was documented in a study of T cell responses to AZD1222 COVID-19 vaccine. Sequencing was performed with immunoSEQ multiplex PCR; in TCRdb, only in-frame clones are kept and a portion is missing. The sample consists of about 120,000 clones, about nine tenths of them appearing once. Study-level points and caveats: Unmutated variant regions are reportedly targeted by nearly half of spike-specific TCRs. White British people made up most donors, females outnumbered males, and clonal diversity was possibly underestimated.

As regards this clone: Its cognate antigen is unknown.

This CDR3 is 14 amino acids long. Per germline, CDR1 SGHTA and CDR2 FQGNSA. The trim removed 6 bases at V and 9 bases at J, leaving 6 bases unmatched. The sequences come from peripheral blood, collected 28 days after the second AZD1222 dose. The sequence derives from an adult who received the AZD1222 COVID-19 vaccine. The chain links TRBV7-2 to TRBJ1-6; 9 bases are shared with TRBD1. The CDR3 sequence: CASRLGQGVSPLHF. DNA of the CDR3: TGTGCCAGCAGGCTGGGACAGGGTGTTTCACCCCTCCACTTT.